These 20 T cell receptor beta chains were all obtained from the same sample, sequenced in a study of cytomegalovirus exposure and HLA in healthy donors. PCR amplification relied on 60 Vbeta primers (plus 13 Jbeta primers). Libraries were prepared by immunoSEQ multiplex PCR; TCRdb keeps only in-frame clonotypes and omits some of them. The sample contains 110,000 to 150,000 clones, roughly 80% of which appear only once. The sequenced sample was PBMCs. The receptors stem from a woman aged 45-59 years in good health and CMV-seropositive.

The genes are TRBV6-6 and TRBJ2-2; 7 nucleotides align to TRBD2. CDR1 is MNHNY, CDR2 SVGAGI, per germline (reference sequence). This CDR3 spans 16 amino acids. J was trimmed by 9 bases and V by 8 bases; bases with no gene match: 18. In nucleotides, the CDR3 is TGTGCCAGCTTCAAGGGAGGGGCGGAGGAAGCCAGGGAGCTGTTTTTT. Its protein is CASFKGGAEEARELFF.

The V call is TRBV4-1, the J call TRBJ1-2; D gene unclear. Germline V gene lookup returns CDR1 MGHRA and CDR2 YSYEKL. V was clipped by 1 base and J by 5 bases, with 8 bases between them. CDR3 length: 13 amino acids. For the CDR3, the DNA is TGCGCCAGCAGCCAAGTAACCCAGTATGGCTACACCTTC. The encoded protein is CASSQVTQYGYTF.

This chain connects TRBV2 to TRBJ1-2; TRBD1 matches 8 bases. This CDR3 is 14 amino acids long. The J segment lost 6 bases and the V segment lost 7 bases, leaving 10 bases of the junction unmatched. CDR1 and CDR2 from the germline V gene are SNHLY and FYNNEI. CDR3 protein: CASTTAGGANGYTF. The CDR3 nucleotides read TGTGCCAGCACAACAGCAGGGGGCGCGAATGGCTACACCTTC.

V is TRBV5-1 and J is TRBJ2-5; D remains ambiguous. This CDR3 has 14 amino acids. The germline gives CDR1 SGHRS, CDR2 YFSETQ. V was clipped by 4 bases and J by 5 bases, with 15 bases between them. CDR3 bases: TGCGCCAGCAGCCCCCTCAACCCCCGGGAGACCCAGTACTTC. Protein product: CASSPLNPRETQYF.

This clone was detected only once. The chain couples TRBV18 to TRBJ1-1, with D unclear. V was cut by 3 bases and J by 5 bases, with 10 bases left in between. The CDR3 contains 13 residues. CDR1 is KGHSH, CDR2 LQKENI, per germline. CDR3 residues: CASSPALHTEAFF. In DNA, the CDR3 is TGTGCCAGCTCACCGGCCCTGCATACTGAAGCTTTCTTT.

This rearrangement joins TRBV27 to TRBJ2-1; TRBD2 is a possible D gene (5 bases). The CDR3 is 13 amino acids. Germline V gives CDR1 MNHEY, CDR2 SMNVEV (reference sequence). Trimming took 8 bases from V and 3 from J, leaving 11 bases between them. CDR3 in amino acids: CASGRSGYNEQFF. CDR3 nucleotide sequence: TGTGCCAGCGGACGAAGCGGCTACAATGAGCAGTTCTTC.

The V and J genes are TRBV5-4 and TRBJ1-4, with D perhaps TRBD1 (5 bases). The ends were cut back, 4 bases at V and 7 bases at J, with 17 bases in the middle. CDR1 SGHNT and CDR2 YYREEE come from the germline V gene (reference sequence). The CDR3 loop spans 15 amino acids. The CDR3 loop is CASSPRGGRSEKLFF. CDR3 DNA: TGTGCCAGCAGCCCCCGGGGGGGAAGGAGTGAAAAACTGTTTTTT.

The chain's CDR3 is CASSQARVPNVLTF. For the CDR3, the DNA is TGTGCCAGCAGCCAAGCCAGGGTCCCCAACGTCCTGACTTTC. The chain recombines TRBV14 with TRBJ2-6; TRBD1 might be the D (5 bases). The CDR3 runs 14 residues. The germline V gene has CDR1 SGHDN and CDR2 FVKESK. V lost 1 base and J lost 8, with 9 bases in between.

The chain has TRBV15 and TRBJ2-1; 7 positions match TRBD2. Germline V lookup: CDR1 LNHNV, CDR2 YYDKDF (reference sequence). This CDR3 region has 16 residues. V was pared by 4 bases and J by 0 bases, with 6 bases of the junction left unmatched. The CDR3 DNA reads TGTGCCACCAGCAAAAGTCGCGGGAGCTCCTACAATGAGCAGTTCTTC. This sequence encodes CATSKSRGSSYNEQFF.

This clone was seen more than once but under ten times. This chain links TRBV4-1 with TRBJ2-7; a possible D gene is TRBD2 (6 bases). Germline-derived CDR1 and CDR2 are MGHRA and YSYEKL. Trimming removed 4 bases at V and 3 bases at J, with 22 bases between. This CDR3 comprises 17 residues. CDR3 region: CASSLPKGPGESYEQYF. The CDR3 region has the DNA TGCGCCAGCAGCCTTCCTAAAGGGCCGGGGGAAAGCTACGAGCAGTACTTC.

The chain joins TRBV4-1 to TRBJ2-7; 8 bases are shared with TRBD1. With 3 bases clipped from V and 1 base from J, the junction kept 5 bases outside the gene matches. CDR3 size: 15 residues. Germline values: CDR1 MGHRA, CDR2 YSYEKL. CDR3 DNA sequence: TGCGCCAGCAGCCAGGAGGGGACAGGATCCTACGAGCAGTACTTC. It yields the protein CASSQEGTGSYEQYF.

This sequence joins TRBV9 and TRBJ1-1, with a possible D match to TRBD1 (5 bases). Germline assignment: CDR1 SGDLS and CDR2 YYNGEE. The CDR3 is made up of 15 amino acids. The ends were cut back, 1 base at V and 2 bases at J, with 12 bases in the middle. The CDR3 region is CASSVSGRGNTEAFF. In nucleotides, the CDR3 is TGTGCCAGCAGCGTAAGTGGAAGGGGTAACACTGAAGCTTTCTTT.

The chain is built from TRBV20-1 and TRBJ1-2; D not resolved. The germline V gene has CDR1 DFQATT and CDR2 SNEGSKA (reference sequence). Trimming took off 3 bases at V and 7 bases at J, with 3 bases between the two ends. The CDR3 length is 9 residues. Here the CDR3 reads CSASLGYTF. In nucleotides, the CDR3 is TGCAGTGCTAGTCTTGGCTACACCTTC.

The chain recombines TRBV5-1 with TRBJ2-2; D not certain. Germline assignment: CDR1 SGHRS and CDR2 YFSETQ. Trimming shortened V by 2 bases and J by 0 bases, and 5 bases separated the two germline ends. The CDR3 loop spans 14 amino acids. The CDR3 loop is CASSFTSNTGELFF. The CDR3 DNA reads TGCGCCAGCAGCTTCACTTCGAACACCGGGGAGCTGTTTTTT.

This rearrangement joins TRBV4-3 to TRBJ2-5; weak D call: TRBD2 (7 bases). V dropped 0 bases and J dropped 7 bases, with 15 bases sitting between them. Looked up from germline, CDR1 is LGHNA and CDR2 is YSLEER. The CDR3 is made up of 15 amino acids. CDR3 DNA sequence: TGCGCCAGCAGCCAAGATAAGGGGGGGATGGTGACCCAGTACTTC. This translates into CASSQDKGGMVTQYF.

V is TRBV5-4 and J is TRBJ2-7; D is undetermined. Trimming removed 0 bases from V and 0 bases from J, with 7 bases in between. The CDR3 consists of 14 residues. Germline V lookup: CDR1 SGHNT, CDR2 YYREEE (reference sequence). The CDR3 coding sequence is TGTGCCAGCAGCTTGGGTGGCGGCTCCTACGAGCAGTACTTC. Protein product: CASSLGGGSYEQYF.

The table lists this clone with a few counts. The chain employs TRBV4-1 and TRBJ2-3; 8 nucleotides align to TRBD1. The CDR3 sequence is 16 residues long. With 2 bases clipped from V and 0 bases from J, the junction kept 4 bases outside the gene matches. Germline V gene data show CDR1 as MGHRA and CDR2 as YSYEKL. The CDR3 loop reads CASSQSRGPSTDTQYF. The CDR3 coding sequence is TGCGCCAGCAGCCAAAGCAGGGGGCCTAGCACAGATACGCAGTATTTT.

The chain carries TRBV10-3 and TRBJ2-2; the match to TRBD2 covers 11 bases. From germline, CDR1 is ENHRY and CDR2 SYGVKD. CDR3 length: 17 residues. V dropped 0 bases and J dropped 4; count of bases not matched to a gene: 4. The CDR3 DNA reads as TGTGCCATCAGTGAGTCCGGGCTAGCGGGGGGCACCGGGGAGCTGTTTTTT. Its protein product is CAISESGLAGGTGELFF.

The table lists this clone with a count of one. The chain couples TRBV9 to TRBJ1-5; D unresolved. V was clipped by 0 bases and J by 9 bases, with 16 bases between them. CDR1 SGDLS and CDR2 YYNGEE come from the germline V gene. The CDR3 has 15 residues. CDR3 in amino acids: CASSVEGVSGGPQHF. CDR3 coding DNA: TGTGCCAGCAGCGTAGAAGGCGTGTCTGGAGGGCCCCAGCATTTT.

The V call is TRBV5-3, the J call TRBJ2-4, with D tentatively TRBD2 (6 bases). TRBV5-3 is identified as an open reading frame with a role that is uncertain. The CDR3 totals 22 residues. V lost 2 bases and J lost 0, with 30 bases in between. CDR3 nucleotide sequence: TGTGCCAGAAGCTTAGGGACTGAGAAGTCCTCACCTCAAACGGAAGCCAAAAACATTCAGTACTTC. It yields the protein CARSLGTEKSSPQTEAKNIQYF.